This TCR beta chain derives from a study of shared clonotypes between healthy human individuals. Study-wide results and limits: On the whole, naive subsets had larger estimated richness than memory subsets had. Collection of samples was limited to blood; tissue repertoires likely differ.

The repertoire was sequenced with immunoSEQ multiplex PCR; TCRdb's copy has only in-frame clones and lacks some. The sample has 550,000 to 750,000 clones; about 91% are singletons. CDR1 is MNHEY, CDR2 SVGAGI, per germline. There are 14 residues in the CDR3. Trimming left V 2 bases short and J 0 bases short, with 7 bases between. CD45RO-negative cells were positively selected for CCR7, leaving out terminally differentiated effector memory CD45RA+ cells. Donors had no recently reported acute infections or vaccinations and were HIV-negative. Comments on this clone: The antigen remains unidentified. Other DNA sequences in this sample translate to the same CDR3.

Material: naive CD8+ T cells sorted from blood. This chain links TRBV6-5 with TRBJ1-2; D may be TRBD1 (5 bases). The receptor was derived from a man aged 25-45 years in good health. Written as DNA, the CDR3 is TGTGCCAGCAGTTACCAGGGTGCTAACTATGGCTACACCTTC. This translates into CASSYQGANYGYTF.